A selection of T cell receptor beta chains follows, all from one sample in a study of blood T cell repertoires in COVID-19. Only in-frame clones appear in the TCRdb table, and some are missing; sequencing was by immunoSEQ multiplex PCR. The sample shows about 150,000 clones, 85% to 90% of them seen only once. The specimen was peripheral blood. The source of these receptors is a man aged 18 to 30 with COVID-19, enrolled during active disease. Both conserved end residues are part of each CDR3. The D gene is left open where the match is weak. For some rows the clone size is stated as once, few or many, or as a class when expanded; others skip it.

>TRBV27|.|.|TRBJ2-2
CASSLWGGATNTGELFF
TGTGCCAGCAGTTTATGGGGCGGGGCGACGAACACCGGGGAGCTGTTTTTT
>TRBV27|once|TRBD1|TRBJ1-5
CASGGTGLNQPQHF
TGTGCCAGTGGGGGGACAGGACTCAATCAGCCCCAGCATTTT
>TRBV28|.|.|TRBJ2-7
CASSSPNYEQYF
TGTGCCAGCAGTTCCCCTAATTACGAGCAGTACTTC
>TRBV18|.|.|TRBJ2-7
CASSPGIGRTYEQYF
TGTGCCAGCTCACCAGGGATAGGGAGAACCTACGAGCAGTACTTC
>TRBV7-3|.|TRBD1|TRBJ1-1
CASSPTRTGGGGTEAFF
TGTGCCAGCAGCCCTACCCGGACAGGGGGCGGGGGGACTGAAGCTTTCTTT
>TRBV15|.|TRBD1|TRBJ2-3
CATSRATSGTAQYF
TGTGCCACCAGCAGAGCTACGTCCGGGACAGCGCAGTATTTT
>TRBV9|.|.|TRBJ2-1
CASSAKHYNEQFF
TGTGCCAGCAGCGCCAAACACTACAATGAGCAGTTCTTC
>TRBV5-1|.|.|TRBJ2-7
CASNEDSYEQYF
TGCGCCAGCAATGAGGACAGCTACGAGCAGTACTTC
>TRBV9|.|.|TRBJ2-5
CASSLHGLIGSVEETQYF
TGTGCCAGCAGCCTCCATGGTCTTATTGGGAGTGTGGAAGAGACCCAGTACTTC
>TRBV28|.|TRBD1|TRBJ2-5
CASSPSTGGGETQYF
TGTGCCAGCAGCCCTTCGACAGGGGGCGGGGAGACCCAGTACTTC
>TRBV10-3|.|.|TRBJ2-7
CAISENIGGVEQYF
TGTGCCATCAGTGAGAATATCGGAGGAGTCGAGCAGTACTTC
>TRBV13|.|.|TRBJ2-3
CASSLGRVPDTQYF
TGTGCCAGCAGCTTAGGGCGGGTACCAGATACGCAGTATTTT
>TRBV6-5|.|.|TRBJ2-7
CASSPRASNYEQYF
TGTGCCAGCAGCCCGCGGGCTTCGAACTACGAGCAGTACTTC
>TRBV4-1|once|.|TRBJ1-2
CASSQDSGNYYGYTF
TGCGCCAGCAGCCAAGATTCGGGGAACTACTATGGCTACACCTTC
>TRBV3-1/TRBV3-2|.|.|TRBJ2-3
CASSQAAGDVVTQYF
TGTGCCAGCAGCCAAGCAGCAGGGGACGTTGTTACGCAGTATTTT
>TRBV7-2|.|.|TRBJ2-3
CASSSADTQYF
TGTGCCAGCAGCTCGGCAGATACGCAGTATTTT
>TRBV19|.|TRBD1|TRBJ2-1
CASRGRQGDGYNEQFF
TGTGCCAGTAGGGGAAGACAGGGGGACGGCTACAATGAGCAGTTCTTC
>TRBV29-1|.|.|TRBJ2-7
CSVGGVLIYEQYF
TGCAGCGTTGGGGGGGTTTTGATCTACGAGCAGTACTTC
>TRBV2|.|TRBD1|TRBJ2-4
CASSDGQGALKNIQYF
TGTGCCAGCAGTGATGGTCAGGGGGCTTTGAAAAACATTCAGTACTTC
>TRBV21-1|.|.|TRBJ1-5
CASSNEGTGSADSNQPQHF
TGTGCCAGCAGCAATGAAGGGACAGGGTCGGCGGATAGCAATCAGCCCCAGCATTTT
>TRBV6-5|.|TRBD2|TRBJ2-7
CASSYGPGGLGEQYF
TGTGCCAGCAGTTACGGCCCGGGAGGATTGGGCGAGCAGTACTTC
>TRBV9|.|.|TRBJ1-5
CASSVGGGDQPQHF
TGTGCCAGCAGCGTAGGTGGAGGGGACCAGCCCCAGCATTTT
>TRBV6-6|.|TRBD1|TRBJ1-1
CASSRTGANTEAFF
TGTGCCAGCAGCAGAACAGGGGCGAACACTGAAGCTTTCTTT
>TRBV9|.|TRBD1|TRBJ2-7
CASSVGTGASYEQYF
TGTGCCAGCAGCGTAGGGACAGGGGCTTCCTACGAGCAGTACTTC
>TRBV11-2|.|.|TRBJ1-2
CASSFDRSQGYTF
TGTGCCAGCAGCTTCGACAGAAGCCAAGGCTACACCTTC
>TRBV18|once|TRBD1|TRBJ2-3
CASSPGPPGQGQDTQYF
TGTGCCAGCTCACCAGGGCCTCCGGGACAGGGGCAAGATACGCAGTATTTT
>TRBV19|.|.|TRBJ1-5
CASSIHSGKSNQPQHF
TGTGCCAGTAGTATACATTCAGGGAAATCCAATCAGCCCCAGCATTTT
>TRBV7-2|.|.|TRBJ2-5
CASSFISSETQYF
TGTGCCAGCAGCTTCATTAGCAGTGAGACCCAGTACTTC
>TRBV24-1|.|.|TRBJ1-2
CATSGGADYYGYTF
TGTGCCACCAGTGGCGGGGCCGATTACTATGGCTACACCTTC
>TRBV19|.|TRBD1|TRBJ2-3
CATGQDRGLGDTQYF
TGTGCCACCGGACAAGACAGGGGGCTAGGAGATACGCAGTATTTT
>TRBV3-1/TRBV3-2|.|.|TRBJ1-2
CASSQDAGARGYTF
TGTGCCAGCAGCCAAGATGCAGGGGCGCGTGGCTACACCTTC
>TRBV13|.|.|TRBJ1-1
CASSLGVNPPGTEAFF
TGTGCCAGCAGCTTAGGCGTGAACCCCCCGGGGACTGAAGCTTTCTTT
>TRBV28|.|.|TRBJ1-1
CASSSQGFEAFF
TGTGCCAGCAGTTCTCAGGGATTTGAAGCTTTCTTT
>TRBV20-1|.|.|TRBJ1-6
CSASTLRDNSPLHF
TGCAGTGCTAGTACCCTTCGCGATAATTCACCCCTCCACTTT
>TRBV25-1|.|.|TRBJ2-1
CASSVQVLGEQFF
TGTGCCAGCAGTGTACAGGTATTGGGTGAGCAGTTCTTC
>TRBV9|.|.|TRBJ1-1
CASSVGTGYTEAFF
TGTGCCAGCAGCGTAGGCACGGGGTACACTGAAGCTTTCTTT
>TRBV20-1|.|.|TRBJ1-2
CSARAEGGYTF
TGCAGTGCTCGAGCTGAGGGCGGCTACACCTTC
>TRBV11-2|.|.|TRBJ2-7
CASSLAWGLPSSYEQYF
TGTGCCAGCAGCTTAGCTTGGGGGCTCCCGAGCTCCTACGAGCAGTACTTC
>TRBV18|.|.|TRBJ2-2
CASHPSGTLTGELFF
TGTGCCAGCCACCCCAGCGGAACACTCACCGGGGAGCTGTTTTTT
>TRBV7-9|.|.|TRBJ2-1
CASSLSDEQFF
TGTGCCAGCAGCTTGAGCGACGAGCAGTTCTTC
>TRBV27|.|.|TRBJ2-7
CASSPSGPTYEQYF
TGTGCCAGCAGTCCCAGCGGGCCCACCTACGAGCAGTACTTC
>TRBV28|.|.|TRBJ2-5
CASSPRGTVEETQYF
TGTGCCAGCAGTCCAAGGGGGACCGTAGAGGAGACCCAGTACTTC
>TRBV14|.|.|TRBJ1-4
CASSPSLTSNEKLFF
TGTGCCAGCAGCCCGTCACTTACCTCTAATGAAAAACTGTTTTTT
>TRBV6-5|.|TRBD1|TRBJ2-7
CASSYKDRGDYEQYF
TGTGCCAGCAGTTACAAGGACAGGGGCGATTACGAGCAGTACTTC
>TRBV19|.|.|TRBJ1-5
CASSGAPHKGISNQPQHF
TGTGCCAGTAGTGGGGCCCCACACAAGGGAATTAGCAATCAGCCCCAGCATTTT
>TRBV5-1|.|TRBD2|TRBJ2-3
CASSLAGRDTQYF
TGCGCCAGCAGCTTGGCCGGGAGGGATACGCAGTATTTT
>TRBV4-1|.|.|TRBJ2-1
CASSLPRLVRSYNEQFF
TGCGCCAGCAGCCTGCCCCGGCTAGTCCGATCCTACAATGAGCAGTTCTTC
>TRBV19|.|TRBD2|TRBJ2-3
CASSIEREGPDTQYF
TGTGCCAGTAGTATAGAGCGGGAGGGCCCAGATACGCAGTATTTT
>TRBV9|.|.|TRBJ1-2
CASSVGRTEYGYTF
TGTGCCAGCAGCGTAGGACGAACGGAGTATGGCTACACCTTC
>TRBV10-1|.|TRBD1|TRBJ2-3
CASSGDRGGTDTQYF
TGCGCCAGCAGTGGGGACAGGGGCGGCACAGATACGCAGTATTTT
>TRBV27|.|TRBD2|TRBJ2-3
CASSLGGRAPTDTQYF
TGTGCCAGCAGTTTAGGCGGGAGGGCCCCCACAGATACGCAGTATTTT
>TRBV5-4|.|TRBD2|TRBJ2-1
CASSLVSSGSGEQFF
TGTGCCAGCAGCTTAGTGTCTAGCGGGAGTGGTGAGCAGTTCTTC
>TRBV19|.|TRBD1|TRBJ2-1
CASKFFGQGDNNEQFF
TGTGCCAGTAAGTTCTTCGGACAGGGGGACAACAATGAGCAGTTCTTC
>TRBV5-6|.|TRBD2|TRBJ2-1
CASSLGLAGEQFF
TGTGCCAGCAGCTTGGGACTAGCGGGTGAGCAGTTCTTC
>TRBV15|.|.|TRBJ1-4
CATSRYLATNEKLLF
TGTGCCACCAGCAGATACCTCGCAACTAATGAAAAACTGCTTTTT
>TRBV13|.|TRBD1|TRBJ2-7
CASSFREQGTYEQYF
TGTGCCAGCAGCTTCCGCGAACAGGGGACCTACGAGCAGTACTTC
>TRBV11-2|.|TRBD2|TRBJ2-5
CASSLGYAGGRETQYF
TGTGCCAGCAGCTTAGGGTATGCGGGAGGACGGGAGACCCAGTACTTC
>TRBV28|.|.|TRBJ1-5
CASSLGASGGQPQHF
TGTGCCAGCAGTTTGGGGGCCTCGGGGGGCCAGCCCCAGCATTTT
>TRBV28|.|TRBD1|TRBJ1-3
CASSPWDRLISGNTIYF
TGTGCCAGCAGCCCCTGGGACAGACTAATCTCTGGAAACACCATATATTTT
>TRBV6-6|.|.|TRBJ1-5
CASSPGGASQPQHF
TGTGCCAGCAGCCCCGGGGGGGCGAGTCAGCCCCAGCATTTT